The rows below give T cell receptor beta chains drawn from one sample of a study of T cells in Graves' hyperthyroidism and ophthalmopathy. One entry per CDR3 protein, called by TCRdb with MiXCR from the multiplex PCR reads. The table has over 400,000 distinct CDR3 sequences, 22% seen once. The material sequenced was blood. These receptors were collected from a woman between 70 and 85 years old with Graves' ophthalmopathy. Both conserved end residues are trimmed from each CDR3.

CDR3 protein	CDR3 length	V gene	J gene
ASKILNTEAF	10	TRBV5-8	TRBJ1-1
ASSLSMGGPYEQY	13	TRBV5-1	TRBJ2-7
ASSLSRLAGGADTQY	15	TRBV28	TRBJ2-3
ASSVSAGGSDTQY	13	TRBV9	TRBJ2-3
ASSPLGTVSYEQY	13	TRBV5-1	TRBJ2-7
ASSFWQHSGNTIY	13	TRBV28	TRBJ1-3
ASSNRGISEAF	11	TRBV6-1	TRBJ1-1
SPGQGVTDTQY	11	TRBV20-1	TRBJ2-3
ASSGLAGFTDTQY	13	TRBV6-1	TRBJ2-3
SVSSGRGNEQF	11	TRBV20-1	TRBJ2-1
ASTKDRVGGNWYGYT	15	TRBV5-1	TRBJ1-2
ASSLADHNSPLH	12	TRBV7-8	TRBJ1-6
ASSEAEAVYNSPLH	14	TRBV6-2/TRBV6-3	TRBJ1-6
ASKVIRTWNTEAF	13	TRBV19	TRBJ1-1
ASSLYWAGVNTEAF	14	TRBV27	TRBJ1-1
ASSSTRDRGYFTEAF	15	TRBV5-1	TRBJ1-1
ASNSLAGGMETQY	13	TRBV11-2	TRBJ2-5
ASSRRDLAGELF	12	TRBV5-1	TRBJ2-2
AWKKKGSYGYT	11	TRBV30	TRBJ1-2
ASSGSLLATLNTGELF	16	TRBV6-1	TRBJ2-2
AIGTSGNVETQY	12	TRBV10-3	TRBJ2-5
ASSETPSSYNEQF	13	TRBV5-4	TRBJ2-1
ASRIQGNGNQPQH	13	TRBV6-1	TRBJ1-5
ASRLTGLNTEAF	12	TRBV6-1	TRBJ1-1
ASSSTGQGKELGNQPQH	17	TRBV12-3/TRBV12-4	TRBJ1-5
ASSAAGGRNEQF	12	TRBV6-1	TRBJ2-1
ASRPGTGGYNEQF	13	TRBV12-3/TRBV12-4	TRBJ2-1
ASSPAGTVTGELF	13	TRBV18	TRBJ2-2
ASSPGGANQPQH	12	TRBV6-1	TRBJ1-5
ASSLVYRGDTQY	12	TRBV11-2	TRBJ2-3
ASSLGSHTGETQY	13	TRBV5-1	TRBJ2-5
SVRTSGRADTQY	12	TRBV29-1	TRBJ2-3
ASSTEVGTQY	10	TRBV10-2	TRBJ2-5
ASEPGLASTDTQY	13	TRBV12-5	TRBJ2-3
ASSLGLGAYEQY	12	TRBV19	TRBJ2-7
ASSPGAALHNEQF	13	TRBV9	TRBJ2-1
ASSLGGGTSHYGYT	14	TRBV7-9	TRBJ1-2
SARGGMDTEAF	11	TRBV20-1	TRBJ1-1
SARGGGPNTEAF	12	TRBV20-1	TRBJ1-1
ASSAQVGVEEKLF	13	TRBV7-2	TRBJ1-4
SVESGTKNTEAF	12	TRBV29-1	TRBJ1-1
VSNSVSYNSPLH	12	TRBV6-1	TRBJ1-6
ASSEGQGRGYEQY	13	TRBV2	TRBJ2-7
SARDGRGTGGSPLH	14	TRBV20-1	TRBJ1-6
ASSLGPGGYNEQF	13	TRBV28	TRBJ2-1
SSLRSTGELF	10	TRBV29-1	TRBJ2-2
ASSLLGTENTEAF	13	TRBV5-6	TRBJ1-1
ASSAGTGGTGELF	13	TRBV7-2	TRBJ2-2
SANPGQNTGELF	12	TRBV20-1	TRBJ2-2
ASSLTRNYGYT	11	TRBV12-3/TRBV12-4	TRBJ1-2
ASSLTFSGRETQY	13	TRBV7-3	TRBJ2-5
SAKKGSGQETQY	12	TRBV20-1	TRBJ2-5
SARTRDFRQANEQF	14	TRBV20-1	TRBJ2-1